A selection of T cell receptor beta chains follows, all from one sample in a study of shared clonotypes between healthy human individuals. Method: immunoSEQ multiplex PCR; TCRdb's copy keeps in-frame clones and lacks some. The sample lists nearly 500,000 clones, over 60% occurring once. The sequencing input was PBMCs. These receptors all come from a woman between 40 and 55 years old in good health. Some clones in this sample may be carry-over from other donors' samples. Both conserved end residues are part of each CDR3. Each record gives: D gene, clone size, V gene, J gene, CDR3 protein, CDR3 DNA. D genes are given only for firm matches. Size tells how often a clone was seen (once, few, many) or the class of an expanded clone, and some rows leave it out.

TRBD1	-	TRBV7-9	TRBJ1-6	CASSLGQGFSPLHF	TGTGCCAGCAGCTTGGGACAGGGGTTTTCACCCCTCCACTTT
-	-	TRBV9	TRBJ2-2	CASSQWPNTGELFF	TGTGCCAGCAGCCAATGGCCGAACACCGGGGAGCTGTTTTTT
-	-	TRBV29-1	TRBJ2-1	CSVPPVQGLDEQFF	TGCAGCGTCCCACCCGTACAGGGTTTAGATGAGCAGTTCTTC
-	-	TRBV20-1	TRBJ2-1	CSARDRLEQFF	TGCAGTGCTAGAGATCGCCTCGAGCAGTTCTTC
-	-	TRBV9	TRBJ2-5	CASSVRDQETQYF	TGTGCCAGCAGCGTACGGGACCAAGAGACCCAGTACTTC
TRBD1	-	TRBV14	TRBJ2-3	CASSRDRVTDTQYF	TGTGCCAGCAGCCGAGACAGGGTCACAGATACGCAGTATTTT
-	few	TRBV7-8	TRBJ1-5	CASSLGLGGSNQPQHF	TGTGCCAGCAGCTTGGGGCTCGGGGGTAGCAATCAGCCCCAGCATTTT
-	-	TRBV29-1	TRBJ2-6	CSVRGDEAGANVLTF	TGCAGCGTTAGAGGCGACGAGGCGGGGGCCAACGTCCTGACTTTC
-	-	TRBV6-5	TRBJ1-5	CASSYSRAGGQPQHF	TGTGCCAGCAGTTACTCGAGGGCGGGGGGGCAGCCCCAGCATTTT
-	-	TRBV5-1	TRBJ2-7	CASSASAEGYEQYF	TGCGCCAGCAGTGCAAGCGCCGAAGGGTACGAGCAGTACTTC
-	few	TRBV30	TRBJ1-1	CAWSVLGGPNTEAFF	TGTGCCTGGAGTGTACTTGGGGGACCCAACACTGAAGCTTTCTTT
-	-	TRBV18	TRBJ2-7	CASSPRDGAYEQYF	TGTGCCAGCTCACCAAGGGACGGAGCCTACGAGCAGTACTTC
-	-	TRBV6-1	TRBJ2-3	CASSGGAGALTDTQYF	TGTGCCAGCAGTGGGGGGGCGGGAGCCCTCACAGATACGCAGTATTTT
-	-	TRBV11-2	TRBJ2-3	CASSLGRVTDTQYF	TGTGCCAGCAGCTTGGGGCGCGTCACAGATACGCAGTATTTT
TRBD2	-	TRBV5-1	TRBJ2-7	CASSFGLAGVYEQYF	TGCGCCAGCAGCTTTGGGCTAGCGGGGGTCTACGAGCAGTACTTC
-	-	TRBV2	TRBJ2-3	CASSDLADTQYF	TGTGCCAGCAGTGATCTAGCAGATACGCAGTATTTT
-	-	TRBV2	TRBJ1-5	CASGGPRLAQHF	TGTGCCAGCGGGGGACCCCGGTTAGCCCAGCATTTT
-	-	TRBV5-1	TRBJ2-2	CASSLARGREELFF	TGCGCCAGCAGCTTGGCCCGGGGGCGGGAGGAGCTGTTTTTT
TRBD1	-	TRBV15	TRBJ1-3	CATSRQQGEGNTIYF	TGTGCCACCAGCAGGCAACAGGGGGAAGGAAACACCATATATTTT
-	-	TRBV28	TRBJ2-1	CASSLSYEQFF	TGTGCCAGCAGTTTATCTTATGAGCAGTTCTTC
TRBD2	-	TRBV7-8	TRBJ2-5	CASSLRILAGEETQYF	TGTGCCAGCAGCTTAAGGATTCTAGCGGGAGAAGAGACCCAGTACTTC
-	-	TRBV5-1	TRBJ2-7	CASSLDQTVSYEQYF	TGCGCCAGCAGCTTGGACCAGACAGTTTCCTACGAGCAGTACTTC
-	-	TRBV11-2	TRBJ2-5	CASSLNGISRSETQYF	TGTGCCAGCAGCTTAAACGGGATTTCTAGGTCGGAGACCCAGTACTTC
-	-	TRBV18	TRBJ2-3	CASSPSWGSTDTQYF	TGTGCCAGCTCACCAAGTTGGGGCAGCACAGATACGCAGTATTTT
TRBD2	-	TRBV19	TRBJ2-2	CASSNRGTSGRRRTGELFF	TGTGCCAGTAGTAACAGAGGGACTAGCGGGAGGCGGCGCACCGGGGAGCTGTTTTTT
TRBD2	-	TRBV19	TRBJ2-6	CASSIAASGRIGANVLTF	TGTGCCAGTAGTATAGCGGCTAGCGGGAGGATTGGGGCCAACGTCCTGACTTTC
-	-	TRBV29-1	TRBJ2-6	CSVWKVLSRANVLTF	TGCAGCGTTTGGAAGGTACTAAGTCGGGCCAACGTCCTGACTTTC
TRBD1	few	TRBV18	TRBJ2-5	CASSPGQGGETQYF	TGTGCCAGCTCACCGGGACAGGGAGGAGAGACCCAGTACTTC
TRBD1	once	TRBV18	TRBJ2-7	CASSLGQGGSYEQYF	TGTGCCAGCTCACTGGGACAGGGAGGCTCCTACGAGCAGTACTTC
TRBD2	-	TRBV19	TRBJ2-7	CASSRTSGSYEQYF	TGTGCCAGTAGTAGAACTAGCGGGAGCTACGAGCAGTACTTC
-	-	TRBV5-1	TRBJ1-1	CASSLMTGGTEAFF	TGCGCCAGCAGCTTAATGACAGGTGGGACTGAAGCTTTCTTT
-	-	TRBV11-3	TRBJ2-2	CASSPDTGELFF	TGTGCCAGCAGCCCAGACACCGGGGAGCTGTTTTTT
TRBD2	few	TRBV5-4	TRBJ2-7	CASSRSGRAYEQYF	TGTGCCAGCAGCCGGAGCGGGAGGGCCTACGAGCAGTACTTC
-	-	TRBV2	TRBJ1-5	CASSVLGAKSQPQHF	TGTGCCAGCAGTGTCCTGGGGGCGAAGAGTCAGCCCCAGCATTTT
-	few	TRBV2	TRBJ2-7	CASSPDGIYEQYF	TGTGCCAGCAGTCCGGACGGGATCTACGAGCAGTACTTC
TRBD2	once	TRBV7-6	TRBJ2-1	CASSLTNLRASGKYNEQFF	TGTGCCAGCAGCTTAACCAATTTAAGGGCTAGCGGGAAATACAATGAGCAGTTCTTC
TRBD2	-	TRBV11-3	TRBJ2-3	CASRNPWTSGSTDTQYF	TGTGCCAGCAGGAACCCATGGACTAGCGGGAGCACAGATACGCAGTATTTT
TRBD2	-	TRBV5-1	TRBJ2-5	CASSLWRLLAGGVGETQYF	TGCGCCAGCAGCTTGTGGCGATTACTAGCGGGAGGCGTGGGGGAGACCCAGTACTTC
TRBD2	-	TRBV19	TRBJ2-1	CASSFGLAGYNEQFF	TGTGCCAGTAGTTTCGGACTAGCGGGTTACAATGAGCAGTTCTTC